This TCR beta chain was identified during a study of blood T cells in healthy people across ages. V lost 1 base and J 4 bases, leaving 8 bases between the germline ends. CDR1 is LGHDT and CDR2 is YNNKEL in the germline V gene (reference sequence). This CDR3 has 14 residues. PCR was performed a second time for about 7 to 12 cycles using a sample-barcoded 5' primer and a J-beta primer mix. TCRdb reprocessed the 5' RACE reads via MiXCR and lists one record per CDR3 protein. The sample lists fewer than 2,000,000 distinct CDR3 sequences, about 31% occurring once. The chain employs TRBV3-1 and TRBJ2-1; D is uncertain. Material for sequencing was blood. This TCR was sampled from a woman between 25 and 40 years old in good health. CDR3 sequence: CASSQGTRYNEQFF. The CDR3 bases are TGTGCCAGCAGCCAAGGGACCCGATACAATGAGCAGTTCTTC.